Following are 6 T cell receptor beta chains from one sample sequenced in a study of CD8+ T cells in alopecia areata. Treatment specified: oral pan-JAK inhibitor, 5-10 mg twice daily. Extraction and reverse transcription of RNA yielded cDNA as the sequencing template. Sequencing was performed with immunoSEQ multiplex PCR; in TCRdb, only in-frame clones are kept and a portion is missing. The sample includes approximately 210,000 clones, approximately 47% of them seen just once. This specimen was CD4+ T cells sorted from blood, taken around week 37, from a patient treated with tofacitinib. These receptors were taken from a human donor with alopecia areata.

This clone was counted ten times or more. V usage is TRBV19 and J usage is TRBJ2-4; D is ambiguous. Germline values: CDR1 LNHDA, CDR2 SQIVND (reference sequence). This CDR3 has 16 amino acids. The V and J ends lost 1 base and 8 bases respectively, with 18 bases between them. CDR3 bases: TGTGCCAGTAGTATAGCCGATCAGCGCCGCCGGGACATTCAGTACTTC. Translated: CASSIADQRRRDIQYF.

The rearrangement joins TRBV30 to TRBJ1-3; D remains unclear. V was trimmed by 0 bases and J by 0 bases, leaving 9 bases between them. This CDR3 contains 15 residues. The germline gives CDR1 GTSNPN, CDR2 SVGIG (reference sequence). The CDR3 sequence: CAWSVGQSSGNTIYF. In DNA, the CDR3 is TGTGCCTGGAGTGTAGGGCAGAGCTCTGGAAACACCATATATTTT.

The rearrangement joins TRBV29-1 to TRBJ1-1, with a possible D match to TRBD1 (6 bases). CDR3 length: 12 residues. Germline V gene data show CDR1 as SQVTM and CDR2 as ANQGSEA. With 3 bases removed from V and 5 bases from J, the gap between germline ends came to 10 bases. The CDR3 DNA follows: TGCAGCGTTGACAGGGGTCGAACTGAAGCTTTCTTT. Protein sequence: CSVDRGRTEAFF.

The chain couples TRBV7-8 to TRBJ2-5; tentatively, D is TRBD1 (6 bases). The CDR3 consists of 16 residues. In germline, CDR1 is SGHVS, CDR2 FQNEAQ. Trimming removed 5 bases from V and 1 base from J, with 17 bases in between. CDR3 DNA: TGTGCCAGCAGCGAGCCCCCCGGACAGCCCCAAGAGACCCAGTACTTC. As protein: CASSEPPGQPQETQYF.

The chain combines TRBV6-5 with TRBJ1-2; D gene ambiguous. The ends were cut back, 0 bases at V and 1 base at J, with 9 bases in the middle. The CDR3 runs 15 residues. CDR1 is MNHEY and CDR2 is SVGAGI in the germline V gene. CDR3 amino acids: CASSYSSRVNYGYTF. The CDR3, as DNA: TGTGCCAGCAGTTACTCGTCGAGGGTTAACTATGGCTACACCTTC.

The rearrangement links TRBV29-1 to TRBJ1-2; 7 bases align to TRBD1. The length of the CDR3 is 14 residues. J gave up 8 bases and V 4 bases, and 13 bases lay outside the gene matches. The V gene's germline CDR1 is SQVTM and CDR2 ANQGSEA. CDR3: CSVVSGQASRGYTF. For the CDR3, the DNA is TGCAGCGTTGTTTCCGGACAGGCCTCGAGGGGCTACACCTTC.